This T cell receptor (beta chain) originates from a study of cytomegalovirus exposure and HLA in healthy donors. Looking at the study overall: The study placed approximately 78% of its approximately 400 genotyped donors in the Caucasian-associated ancestry cluster. The study, taken as a whole, reports: The sole available immune exposure information was CMV serostatus. In a later analysis, HLA-associated TCR beta chains were more clonally expanded than equally common others.

The PCR contained 60 Vbeta and 13 Jbeta primers. Clones were sequenced by immunoSEQ multiplex PCR, and TCRdb holds only the in-frame ones, with some missing. The sample shows fewer than 80,000 clones, roughly four fifths of them seen only once. About this clone itself: Its antigen is not identified.

The specimen sequenced was PBMCs. The sequence came from a woman aged 60-70 years in good health and CMV-seropositive.

CDR3 nucleotide sequence: TGTGCCAGCAGCCAACAGGGGTTCTCCCCCCAAGAGACCCAGTACTTC. Amino acid sequence: CASSQQGFSPQETQYF. The V gene is TRBV7-9, the J gene TRBJ2-5; TRBD1 aligns across 7 bases. The CDR3 runs 16 residues. The V and J ends lost 5 bases and 1 base, in that order; junction bases with no gene match: 10. CDR1 is SEHNR, CDR2 FQNEAQ, per germline (reference sequence).